Sequencing of this T cell receptor (beta chain) was carried out in a study of OX40 agonist ivuxolimab in advanced cancers. The data were produced by immunoSEQ multiplex PCR, yet TCRdb's version contains in-frame clones alone and is incomplete. The top ten clones hold around 5% of a sample with 50,000 to 60,000 clones, around 83% of them seen once. The CDR3 loop spans 18 amino acids. The V and J ends lost 4 bases and 3 bases, in that order; junction bases with no gene match: 14. The V gene's germline CDR1 is KGHSH and CDR2 LQKENI. The specimen was CD4+ or CD8+ T cells sorted from blood, collected in a trial of the OX40 agonist ivuxolimab. This TCR was sampled from an adult with an advanced solid tumor such as melanoma, head and neck, liver or kidney cancer. The chain links TRBV18 to TRBJ2-2; 7 nucleotides line up with TRBD1. This CDR3 is CASSLTRGPGQYTGELFF. CDR3 DNA sequence: TGTGCCAGCTCACTAACCCGAGGCCCGGGACAGTACACCGGGGAGCTGTTTTTT.